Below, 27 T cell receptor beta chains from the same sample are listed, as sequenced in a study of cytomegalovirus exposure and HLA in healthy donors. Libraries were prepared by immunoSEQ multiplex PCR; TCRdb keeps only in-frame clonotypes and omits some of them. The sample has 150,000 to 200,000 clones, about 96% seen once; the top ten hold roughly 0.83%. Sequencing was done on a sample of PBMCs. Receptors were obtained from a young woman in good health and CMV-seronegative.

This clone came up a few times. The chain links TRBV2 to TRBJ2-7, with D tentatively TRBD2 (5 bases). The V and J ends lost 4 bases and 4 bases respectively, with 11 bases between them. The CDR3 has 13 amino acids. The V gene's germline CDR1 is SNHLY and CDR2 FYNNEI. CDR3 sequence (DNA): TGTGCCAGCAGTGGATATGAGGGTTACGAGCAGTACTTC. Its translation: CASSGYEGYEQYF. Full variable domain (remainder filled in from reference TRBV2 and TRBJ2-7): EPEVTQTPSHQVTQMGQEVILRCVPISNHLYFYWYRQILGQKVEFLVSFYNNEISEKSEIFDDQFSVERPDGSNFTLKIRSTKLEDSAMYFCASSGYEGYEQYFGPGTRLTVT.

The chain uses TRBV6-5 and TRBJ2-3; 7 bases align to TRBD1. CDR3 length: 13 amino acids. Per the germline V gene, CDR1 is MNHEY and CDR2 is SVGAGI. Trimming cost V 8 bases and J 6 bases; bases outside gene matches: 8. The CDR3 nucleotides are TGTGCCAGCTCTCGACAGGGTTGGGATACGCAGTATTTT. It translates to CASSRQGWDTQYF.

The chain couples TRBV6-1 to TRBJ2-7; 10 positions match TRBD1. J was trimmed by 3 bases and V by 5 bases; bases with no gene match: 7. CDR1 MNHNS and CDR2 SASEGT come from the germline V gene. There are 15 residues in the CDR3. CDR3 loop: CASSPRTGGDYEQYF. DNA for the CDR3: TGTGCCAGCAGTCCACGGACAGGGGGTGACTACGAGCAGTACTTC.

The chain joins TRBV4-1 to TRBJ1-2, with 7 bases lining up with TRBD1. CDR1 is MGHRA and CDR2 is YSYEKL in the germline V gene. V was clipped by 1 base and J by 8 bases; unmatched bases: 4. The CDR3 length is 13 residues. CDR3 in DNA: TGCGCCAGCAGCCAAGTGGACAGGCAAGGCTACACCTTC. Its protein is CASSQVDRQGYTF.

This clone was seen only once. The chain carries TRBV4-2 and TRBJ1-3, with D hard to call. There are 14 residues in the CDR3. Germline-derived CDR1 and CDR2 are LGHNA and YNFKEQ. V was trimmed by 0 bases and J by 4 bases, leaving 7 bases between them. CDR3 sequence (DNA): TGTGCCAGCAGCCAAGAGGGCTACGGAAACACCATATATTTT. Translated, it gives CASSQEGYGNTIYF.

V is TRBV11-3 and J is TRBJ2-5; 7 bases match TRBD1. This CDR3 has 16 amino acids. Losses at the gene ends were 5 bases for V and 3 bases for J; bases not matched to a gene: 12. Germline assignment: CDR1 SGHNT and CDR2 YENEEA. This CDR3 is CASSTTQGESKETQYF. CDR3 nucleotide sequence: TGTGCCAGCAGCACCACCCAGGGGGAATCCAAAGAGACCCAGTACTTC.

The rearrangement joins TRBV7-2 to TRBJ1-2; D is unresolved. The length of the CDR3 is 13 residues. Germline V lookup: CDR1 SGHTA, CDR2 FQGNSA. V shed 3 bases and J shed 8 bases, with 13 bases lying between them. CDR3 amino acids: CASSFYGIQGYTF. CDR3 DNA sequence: TGTGCCAGCAGCTTTTACGGGATACAGGGCTACACCTTC.

The CDR3 sequence is CASSEKGQGADEQFF. The CDR3, as DNA: TGCGCCAGCAGTGAGAAGGGACAGGGGGCGGATGAGCAGTTCTTC. The gene calls are TRBV10-1 and TRBJ2-1; 12 bases line up with TRBD1. With 2 bases clipped from V and 8 bases from J, the junction kept 4 bases outside the gene matches. Per germline, CDR1 WNHNN and CDR2 SYGVQD (reference sequence). This CDR3 has 15 residues.

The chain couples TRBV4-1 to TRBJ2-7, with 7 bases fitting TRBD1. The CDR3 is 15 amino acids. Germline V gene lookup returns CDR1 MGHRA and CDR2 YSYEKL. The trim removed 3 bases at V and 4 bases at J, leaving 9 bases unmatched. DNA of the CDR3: TGCGCCAGCAGCCAGACGACAGGGAAGGGGTACGAGCAGTACTTC. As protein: CASSQTTGKGYEQYF.

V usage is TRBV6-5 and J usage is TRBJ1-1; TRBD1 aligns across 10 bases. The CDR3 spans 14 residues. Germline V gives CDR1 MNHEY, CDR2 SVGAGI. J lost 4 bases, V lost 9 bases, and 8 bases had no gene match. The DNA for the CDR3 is TGTGCCAGTCGACGCGGGACAGGGGTCACTGAAGCTTTCTTT. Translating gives CASRRGTGVTEAFF.

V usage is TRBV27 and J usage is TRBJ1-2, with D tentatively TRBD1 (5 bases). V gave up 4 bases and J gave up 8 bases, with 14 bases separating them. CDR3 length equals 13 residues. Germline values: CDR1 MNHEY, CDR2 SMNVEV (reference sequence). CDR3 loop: CASSSMVGGGYTF. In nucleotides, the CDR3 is TGTGCCAGCAGTTCGATGGTGGGGGGAGGCTACACCTTC.

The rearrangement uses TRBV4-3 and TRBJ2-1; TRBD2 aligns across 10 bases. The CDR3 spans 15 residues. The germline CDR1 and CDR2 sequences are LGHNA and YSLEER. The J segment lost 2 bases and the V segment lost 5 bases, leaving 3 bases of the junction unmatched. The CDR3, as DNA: TGCGCCAGCAGCAAGGGACTAGCGCCCTACAATGAGCAGTTCTTC. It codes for CASSKGLAPYNEQFF.

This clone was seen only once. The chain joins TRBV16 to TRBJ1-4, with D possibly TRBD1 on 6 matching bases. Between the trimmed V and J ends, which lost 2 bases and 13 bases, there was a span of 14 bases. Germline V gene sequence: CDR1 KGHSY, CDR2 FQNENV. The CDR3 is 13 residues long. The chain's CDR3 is CASSQQTGNRLFF. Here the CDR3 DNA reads TGTGCCAGCAGCCAACAAACAGGGAACCGACTGTTTTTT.

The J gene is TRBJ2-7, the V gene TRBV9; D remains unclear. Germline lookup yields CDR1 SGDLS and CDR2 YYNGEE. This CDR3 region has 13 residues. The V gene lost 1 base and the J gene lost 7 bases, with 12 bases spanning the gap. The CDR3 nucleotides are TGTGCCAGCAGCGTAAAACCCCTCAGGGAGCAGTACTTC. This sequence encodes CASSVKPLREQYF.

The CDR3 is CSVYRRNTEAFF. The CDR3 bases are TGCAGCGTATACAGGAGGAACACTGAAGCTTTCTTT. This chain links TRBV29-1 with TRBJ1-1, with D perhaps TRBD1 (5 bases). Trimming left V 6 bases short and J 1 base short, with 9 bases between. The germline V gene has CDR1 SQVTM and CDR2 ANQGSEA. This CDR3 region has 12 residues.

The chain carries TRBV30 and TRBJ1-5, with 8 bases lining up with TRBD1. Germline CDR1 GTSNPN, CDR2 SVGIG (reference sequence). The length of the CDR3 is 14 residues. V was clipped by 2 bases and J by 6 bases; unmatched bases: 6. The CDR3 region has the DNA TGTGCCTGGAGTTACAGGGGGGCCAGTCAGCCCCAGCATTTT. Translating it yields CAWSYRGASQPQHF. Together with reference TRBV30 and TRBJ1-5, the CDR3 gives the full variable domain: SQTIHQWPATLVQPVGSPLSLECTVEGTSNPNLYWYRQAAGRGLQLLFYSVGIGQISSEVPQNLSASRPQDRQFILSSKKLLLSDSGFYLCAWSYRGASQPQHFGDGTRLSIL.

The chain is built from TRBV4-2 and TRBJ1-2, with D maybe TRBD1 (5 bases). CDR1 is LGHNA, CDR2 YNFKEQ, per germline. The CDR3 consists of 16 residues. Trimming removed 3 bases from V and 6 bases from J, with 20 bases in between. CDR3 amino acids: CASSQGQGYQADGYTF. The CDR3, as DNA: TGTGCCAGCAGCCAGGGCCAGGGTTATCAAGCAGATGGCTACACCTTC.

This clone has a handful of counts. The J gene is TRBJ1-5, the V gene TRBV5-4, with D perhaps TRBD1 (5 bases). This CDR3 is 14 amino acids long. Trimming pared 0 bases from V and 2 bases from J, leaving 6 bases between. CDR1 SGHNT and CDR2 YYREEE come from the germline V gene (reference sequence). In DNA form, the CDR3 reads TGTGCCAGCAGCTTGGCGGGGGGCAATCAGCCCCAGCATTTT. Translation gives CASSLAGGNQPQHF.

The CDR3 DNA sequence: TGTGCCAGCAGCGCCGGGGTGAACACTGAAGCTTTCTTT. It yields the protein CASSAGVNTEAFF. The gene calls are TRBV11-2 and TRBJ1-1; D remains ambiguous. Germline loops: CDR1 SGHAT, CDR2 FQNNGV. V was shortened by 5 bases and J by 0 bases, with 7 bases between the two germline ends. The CDR3 sequence is 13 residues long.

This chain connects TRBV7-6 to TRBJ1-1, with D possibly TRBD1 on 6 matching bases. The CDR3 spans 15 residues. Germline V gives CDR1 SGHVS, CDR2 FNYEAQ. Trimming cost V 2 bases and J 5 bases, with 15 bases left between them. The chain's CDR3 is CASSLRGASKTEAFF. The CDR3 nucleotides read TGTGCCAGCAGCTTACGGGGGGCCTCGAAGACTGAAGCTTTCTTT.

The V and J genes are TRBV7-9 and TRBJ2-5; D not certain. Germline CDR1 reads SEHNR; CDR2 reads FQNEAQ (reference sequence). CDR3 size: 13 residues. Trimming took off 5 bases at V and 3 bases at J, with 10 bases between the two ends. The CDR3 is CASSPRPEETQYF. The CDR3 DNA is TGTGCCAGCAGCCCTAGACCCGAAGAGACCCAGTACTTC. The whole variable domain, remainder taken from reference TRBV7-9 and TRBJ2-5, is DTGVSQNPRHKITKRGQNVTFRCDPISEHNRLYWYRQTLGQGPEFLTYFQNEAQLEKSRLLSDRFSAERPKGSFSTLEIQRTEQGDSAMYLCASSPRPEETQYFGPGTRLLVL.

The CDR3 DNA reads as TGTGCCAGCAGCTTGGGACAGGCCCACAATGAGCAGTTCTTC. This gives the protein CASSLGQAHNEQFF. J is TRBJ2-1 and V is TRBV5-6; D might be TRBD1 (6 bases). The germline V gene encodes CDR1 SGHDT and CDR2 YYEEEE. Trimming left V 0 bases short and J 5 bases short, with 9 bases between. This CDR3 spans 14 amino acids. The full variable domain, with the rest looked up from reference TRBV5-6 and TRBJ2-1, is DAGVTQSPTHLIKTRGQQVTLRCSPKSGHDTVSWYQQALGQGPQFIFQYYEEEERQRGNFPDRFSGHQFPNYSSELNVNALLLGDSALYLCASSLGQAHNEQFFGPGTRLTVL.

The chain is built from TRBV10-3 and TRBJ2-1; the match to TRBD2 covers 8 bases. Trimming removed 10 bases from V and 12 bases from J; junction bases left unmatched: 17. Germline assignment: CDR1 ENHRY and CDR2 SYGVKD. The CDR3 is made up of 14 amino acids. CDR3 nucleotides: TGTGCCACCGGGGGGGAGGGGTTTGTGGGTGTGCAGTTCTTC. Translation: CATGGEGFVGVQFF.

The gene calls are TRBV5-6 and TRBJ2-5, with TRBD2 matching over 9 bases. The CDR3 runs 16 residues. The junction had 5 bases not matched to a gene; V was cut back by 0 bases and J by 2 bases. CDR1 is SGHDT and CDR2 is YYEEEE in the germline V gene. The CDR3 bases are TGTGCCAGCAGCTTGGGAGGAGCGGGGGGACAAGAGACCCAGTACTTC. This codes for CASSLGGAGGQETQYF.

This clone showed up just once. The CDR3: CASRADSDEQYF. The CDR3 bases are TGTGCCAGCAGGGCCGATAGCGACGAGCAGTACTTC. The chain links TRBV2 to TRBJ2-7, with D maybe TRBD2 (5 bases). V lost 6 bases to trimming and J lost 5 bases, with 11 bases between them. Looked up from germline, CDR1 is SNHLY and CDR2 is FYNNEI. This CDR3 region has 12 residues.

The CDR3: CASSEVRGPLYTEAFF. CDR3 in DNA: TGTGCCAGCAGCGAAGTTAGGGGCCCACTTTACACTGAAGCTTTCTTT. This chain joins TRBV11-2 and TRBJ1-1, with D possibly being TRBD1 (5 bases). Trimming shortened V by 5 bases and J by 3 bases, and 19 bases separated the two germline ends. Germline assignment: CDR1 SGHAT and CDR2 FQNNGV. The CDR3 covers 16 residues.

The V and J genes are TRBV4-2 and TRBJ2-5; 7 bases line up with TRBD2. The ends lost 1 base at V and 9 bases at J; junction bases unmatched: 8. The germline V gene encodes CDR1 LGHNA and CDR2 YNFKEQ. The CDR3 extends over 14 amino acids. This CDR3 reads CASSQVSGDGAQYF. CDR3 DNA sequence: TGTGCCAGCAGCCAAGTAAGCGGGGATGGGGCCCAGTACTTC.